Listed below are T cell receptor beta chains from one sample, sequenced in a study of T cells after yellow fever vaccination. TCRdb re-called the 5' RACE reads through MiXCR, storing one row per CDR3 protein. The data hold some 350,000 distinct CDR3 sequences, with roughly 6.2% observed a single time. This sample comprised PBMCs, obtained 5 days after the yellow fever booster vaccination. The origin of the receptors is a man aged 30 to 45 who received the YFV17D yellow fever vaccine. The CDR3 runs from the conserved cysteine through the conserved F or W. D genes are given only for firm matches. Clone size appears in some rows only: once, few, many, or a class for an expanded clone.

clone size: NA
V gene: TRBV5-1
D gene: TRBD1
J gene: TRBJ1-1
CDR3 DNA: TGCGCCAGCAGCTTCGGACAGGGGGTGGTTGAAGCTTTCTTT
CDR3 protein: CASSFGQGVVEAFF

clone size: NA
V gene: TRBV6-1
D gene: NA
J gene: TRBJ2-3
CDR3 DNA: TGTGCCAGCAGGAAGGAGAGCACAGATACGCAGTATTTT
CDR3 protein: CASRKESTDTQYF

clone size: few
V gene: TRBV5-1
D gene: NA
J gene: TRBJ2-7
CDR3 DNA: TGCGCCAGCAGCCTGGGAGCCTCCGGGACCTCTTCCTACGAGCAGTACTTC
CDR3 protein: CASSLGASGTSSYEQYF

clone size: NA
V gene: TRBV5-5
D gene: NA
J gene: TRBJ1-3
CDR3 DNA: TGTGCCAGCAGCTTGCCGGGAGGGGACACCATATATTTT
CDR3 protein: CASSLPGGDTIYF

clone size: NA
V gene: TRBV15
D gene: NA
J gene: TRBJ1-6
CDR3 DNA: TGTGCCACCAGCAGCACAAATTCACCCCTCCACTTT
CDR3 protein: CATSSTNSPLHF

clone size: few
V gene: TRBV6-2/TRBV6-3
D gene: NA
J gene: TRBJ2-2
CDR3 DNA: TGTGCCAGCAGAAATGGAGGGGTCACCGGGGAGCTGTTTTTT
CDR3 protein: CASRNGGVTGELFF

clone size: few
V gene: TRBV20-1
D gene: NA
J gene: TRBJ2-7
CDR3 DNA: TGCAGTGCTAGAAGAGGGGAACCCTACGAGCAGTACTTC
CDR3 protein: CSARRGEPYEQYF

clone size: NA
V gene: TRBV19
D gene: NA
J gene: TRBJ2-2
CDR3 DNA: TGTGCCACCGGGAGAGATAACACCGGGGAGCTGTTTTTT
CDR3 protein: CATGRDNTGELFF

clone size: many
V gene: TRBV7-9
D gene: NA
J gene: TRBJ2-3
CDR3 DNA: TGTGCCAGCAGCTTAGATGACTTTCTCTACACAGATACGCAGTATTTT
CDR3 protein: CASSLDDFLYTDTQYF

clone size: few
V gene: TRBV7-2
D gene: NA
J gene: TRBJ2-7
CDR3 DNA: TGTGCCAGCAGCCGCCAGTTAACAGGGCCCTACGAGCAGTACTTC
CDR3 protein: CASSRQLTGPYEQYF

clone size: many
V gene: TRBV7-2
D gene: NA
J gene: TRBJ2-2
CDR3 DNA: TGTGCCAGCAGTCTCCAGGGGAGAGCTATCGGGGAGCTGTTTTTT
CDR3 protein: CASSLQGRAIGELFF

clone size: few
V gene: TRBV25-1
D gene: NA
J gene: TRBJ2-4
CDR3 DNA: TGTGCCAGCAGTGAATATGCCTCGGGAGCCTTAGGCAAAAACATTCAGTACTTC
CDR3 protein: CASSEYASGALGKNIQYF

clone size: many
V gene: TRBV5-1
D gene: NA
J gene: TRBJ2-5
CDR3 DNA: TGCGCCAGCAGCGTGCAGGGACACCAAGAGACCCAGTACTTC
CDR3 protein: CASSVQGHQETQYF

clone size: NA
V gene: TRBV20-1
D gene: NA
J gene: TRBJ2-7
CDR3 DNA: TGCAGTGCTACAAGTCCTAGGAGCTCCTACGAGCAGTACTTC
CDR3 protein: CSATSPRSSYEQYF

clone size: NA
V gene: TRBV5-1
D gene: NA
J gene: TRBJ2-7
CDR3 DNA: TGCGCCAGCAGTGGAAACGCGGGCTCCTCCTACGAGCAGTACTTC
CDR3 protein: CASSGNAGSSYEQYF

clone size: NA
V gene: TRBV7-3
D gene: TRBD1
J gene: TRBJ2-6
CDR3 DNA: TGTGCCAGCAGCTTAGGACAGGCCCTCTCTGGGGCCAACGTCCTGACTTTC
CDR3 protein: CASSLGQALSGANVLTF

clone size: many
V gene: TRBV4-2
D gene: TRBD2
J gene: TRBJ2-2
CDR3 DNA: TGTGCCAGCAGCCAATGGCGGACTAGCGGGACTACCGGGGAGCTGTTTTTT
CDR3 protein: CASSQWRTSGTTGELFF

clone size: NA
V gene: TRBV20-1
D gene: NA
J gene: TRBJ2-7
CDR3 DNA: TGCAGTGCCAACTCACGGGTGCGAAACGAGCAGTACTTC
CDR3 protein: CSANSRVRNEQYF